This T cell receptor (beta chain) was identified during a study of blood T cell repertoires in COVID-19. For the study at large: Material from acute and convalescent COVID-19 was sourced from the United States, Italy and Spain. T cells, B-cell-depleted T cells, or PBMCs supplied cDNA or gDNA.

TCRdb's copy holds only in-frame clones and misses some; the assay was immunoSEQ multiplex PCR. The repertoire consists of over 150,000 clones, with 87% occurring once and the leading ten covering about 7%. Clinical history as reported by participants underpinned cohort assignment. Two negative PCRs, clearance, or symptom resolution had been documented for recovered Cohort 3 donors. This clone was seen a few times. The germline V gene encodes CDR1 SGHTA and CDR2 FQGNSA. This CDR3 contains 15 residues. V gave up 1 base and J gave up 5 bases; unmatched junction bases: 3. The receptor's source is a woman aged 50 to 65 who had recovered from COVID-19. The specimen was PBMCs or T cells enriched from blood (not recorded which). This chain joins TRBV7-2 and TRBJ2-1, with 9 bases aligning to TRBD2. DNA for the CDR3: TGTGCCAGCAGCTTAGTTAGCGGGAGAGACAATGAGCAGTTCTTC. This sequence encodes CASSLVSGRDNEQFF.